This is a list of T cell receptor beta chains from one sample in a study of blood T cell repertoires in COVID-19. Using immunoSEQ multiplex PCR, the repertoire was profiled, and TCRdb retains in-frame clones only, with some absent. The sample has over 200,000 clones, more than 75% seen once; the top ten hold under 2%. Input material: peripheral blood. Receptors were obtained from a man aged 35 to 55 with active or convalescent COVID-19. Both conserved end residues are part of each CDR3. Fields, in order: V gene, J gene, clone size, D gene, CDR3 DNA, CDR3 protein. A D gene is named only where the DNA matches it firmly. The listing skips clone size in some rows; elsewhere it reads once, few, many or a size class.

TRBV27	TRBJ2-6	once	.	TGTGCCAGCAGTCCCATCCAGGAAGCCGTGGGGGCCAACGTCCTGACTTTC	CASSPIQEAVGANVLTF
TRBV27	TRBJ2-2	.	TRBD1	TGTGCCAGCAGTTTACTACAGGGGGGGAACACCGGGGAGCTGTTTTTT	CASSLLQGGNTGELFF
TRBV18	TRBJ2-3	.	.	TGTGCCAGCTCACCTTCCCAACAGGGTGGTACGCAGTATTTT	CASSPSQQGGTQYF
TRBV19	TRBJ1-2	.	.	TGTGCCAGTAGTATAGGTGGGGCCCAACTCCTCTATGGCTACACCTTC	CASSIGGAQLLYGYTF
TRBV5-1	TRBJ2-3	.	.	TGCGCCAGTTGCGACGGGGGAAGCACAGATACGCAGTATTTT	CASCDGGSTDTQYF
TRBV9	TRBJ1-1	.	TRBD1	TGTGCCAGCAGCGTACAGGGGGACCCGAACACTGAAGCTTTCTTT	CASSVQGDPNTEAFF
TRBV6-2/TRBV6-3	TRBJ2-7	.	.	TGTGCCAGCAGTTACGCTACCTACGAGCAGTACTTC	CASSYATYEQYF
TRBV19	TRBJ1-6	.	.	TGTGCCAGTTCCAACACAGGTCATAATTCACCCCTCCACTTT	CASSNTGHNSPLHF
TRBV12-3/TRBV12-4	TRBJ1-5	.	TRBD1	TGTGCCAGCAGGGGGACAGGGAACCAGCCCCAGCATTTT	CASRGTGNQPQHF
TRBV6-5	TRBJ1-1	.	.	TGTGCCAGCAGCTACCAATCGGGCACTGAAGCTTTCTTT	CASSYQSGTEAFF
TRBV19	TRBJ1-2	.	.	TGTGCCAGTAGTCCGGGGGGGTCTAACTATGGCTACACCTTC	CASSPGGSNYGYTF
TRBV7-9	TRBJ2-3	.	.	TGTGCCAGCAGGGGCGGGGGCACAGATACGCAGTATTTT	CASRGGGTDTQYF
TRBV14	TRBJ1-1	.	.	TGTGCCAGCAGCCAAGATCCGACAGGACGGGGTGGTGCCACTGAAGCTTTCTTT	CASSQDPTGRGGATEAFF